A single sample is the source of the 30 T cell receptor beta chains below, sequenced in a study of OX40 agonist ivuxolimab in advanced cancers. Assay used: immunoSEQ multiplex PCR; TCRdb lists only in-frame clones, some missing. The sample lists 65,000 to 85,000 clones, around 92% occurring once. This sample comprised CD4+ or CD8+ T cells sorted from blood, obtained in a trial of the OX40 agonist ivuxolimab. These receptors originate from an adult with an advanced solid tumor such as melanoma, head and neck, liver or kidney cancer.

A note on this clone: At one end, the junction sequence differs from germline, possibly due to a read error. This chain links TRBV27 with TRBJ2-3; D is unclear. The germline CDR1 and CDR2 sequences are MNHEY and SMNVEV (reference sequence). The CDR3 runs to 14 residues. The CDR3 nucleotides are TGTGCCAGCAGTTTAGCGTTCGGCACGGATACGCAGTATTTT. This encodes CASSLAFGTDTQYF.

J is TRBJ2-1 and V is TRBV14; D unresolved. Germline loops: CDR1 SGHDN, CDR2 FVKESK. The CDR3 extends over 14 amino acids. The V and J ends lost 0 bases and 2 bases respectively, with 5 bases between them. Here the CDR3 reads CASSQDRAYNEQFF. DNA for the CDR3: TGTGCCAGCAGCCAAGACCGGGCCTACAATGAGCAGTTCTTC. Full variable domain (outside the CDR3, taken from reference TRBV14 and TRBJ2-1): EAGVTQFPSHSVIEKGQTVTLRCDPISGHDNLYWYRRVMGKEIKFLLHFVKESKQDESGMPNNRFLAERTGGTYSTLKVQPAELEDSGVYFCASSQDRAYNEQFFGPGTRLTVL.

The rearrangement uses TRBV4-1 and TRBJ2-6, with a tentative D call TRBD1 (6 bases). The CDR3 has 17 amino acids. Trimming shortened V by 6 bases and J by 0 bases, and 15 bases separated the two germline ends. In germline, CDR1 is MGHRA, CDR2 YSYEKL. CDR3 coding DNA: TGCGCCAGCAGACCACAGGGTAGGATCTCTGGGGCCAACGTCCTGACTTTC. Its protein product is CASRPQGRISGANVLTF.

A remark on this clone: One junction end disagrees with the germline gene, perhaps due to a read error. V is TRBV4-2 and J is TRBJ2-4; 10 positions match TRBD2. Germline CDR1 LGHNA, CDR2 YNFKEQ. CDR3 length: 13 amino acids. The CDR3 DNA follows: TGTGCCAGCAGCCAAGAATTAGCGGGGGGCCGTCTTTTC. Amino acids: CASSQELAGGRLF.

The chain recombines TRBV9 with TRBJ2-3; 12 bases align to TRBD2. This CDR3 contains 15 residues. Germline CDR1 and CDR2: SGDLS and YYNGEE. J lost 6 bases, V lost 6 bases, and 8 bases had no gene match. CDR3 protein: CASTLTSGSGDTQYF. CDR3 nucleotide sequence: TGTGCCAGCACCCTGACTAGCGGGAGCGGTGATACGCAGTATTTT. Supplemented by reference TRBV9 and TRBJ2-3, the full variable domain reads DSGVTQTPKHLITATGQRVTLRCSPRSGDLSVYWYQQSLDQGLQFLIQYYNGEERAKGNILERFSAQQFPDLHSELNLSSLELGDSALYFCASTLTSGSGDTQYFGPGTRLTVL.

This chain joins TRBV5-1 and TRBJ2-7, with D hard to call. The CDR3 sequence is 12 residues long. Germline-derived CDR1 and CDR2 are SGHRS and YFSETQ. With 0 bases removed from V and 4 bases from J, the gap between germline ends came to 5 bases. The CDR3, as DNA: TGCGCCAGCAGCTTGGGGCAGTACGAGCAGTACTTC. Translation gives CASSLGQYEQYF.

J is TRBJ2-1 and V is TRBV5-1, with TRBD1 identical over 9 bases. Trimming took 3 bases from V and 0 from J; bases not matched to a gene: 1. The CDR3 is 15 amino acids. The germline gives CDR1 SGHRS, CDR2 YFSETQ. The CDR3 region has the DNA TGCGCCAGCAGCTGGACAGGGGTCTCCTACAATGAGCAGTTCTTC. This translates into CASSWTGVSYNEQFF.

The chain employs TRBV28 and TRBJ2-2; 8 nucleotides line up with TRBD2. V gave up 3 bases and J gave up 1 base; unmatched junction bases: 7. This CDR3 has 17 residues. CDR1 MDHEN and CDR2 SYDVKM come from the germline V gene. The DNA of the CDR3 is TGTGCCAGCAGTTTCATGTGGCTAGCGGGGAACACCGGGGAGCTGTTTTTT. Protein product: CASSFMWLAGNTGELFF.

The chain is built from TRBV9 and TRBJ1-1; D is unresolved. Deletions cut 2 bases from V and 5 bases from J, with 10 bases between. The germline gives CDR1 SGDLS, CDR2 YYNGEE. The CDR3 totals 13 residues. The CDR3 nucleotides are TGTGCCAGCAGCGTCGGCCTTTGGACTGAAGCTTTCTTT. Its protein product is CASSVGLWTEAFF.

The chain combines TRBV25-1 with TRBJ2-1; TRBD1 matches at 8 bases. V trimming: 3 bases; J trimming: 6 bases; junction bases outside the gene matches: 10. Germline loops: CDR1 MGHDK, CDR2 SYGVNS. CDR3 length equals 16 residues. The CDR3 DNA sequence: TGTGCCAGCAGTGACCCTGCCTGGACAGGGCGCAATGAGCAGTTCTTC. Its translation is CASSDPAWTGRNEQFF.

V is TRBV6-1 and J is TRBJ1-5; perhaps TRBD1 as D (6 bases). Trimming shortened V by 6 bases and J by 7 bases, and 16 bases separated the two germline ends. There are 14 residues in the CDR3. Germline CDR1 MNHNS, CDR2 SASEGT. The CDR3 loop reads CASREGGTGQPQHF. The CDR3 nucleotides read TGTGCCAGCAGGGAGGGGGGCACGGGCCAGCCCCAGCATTTT.

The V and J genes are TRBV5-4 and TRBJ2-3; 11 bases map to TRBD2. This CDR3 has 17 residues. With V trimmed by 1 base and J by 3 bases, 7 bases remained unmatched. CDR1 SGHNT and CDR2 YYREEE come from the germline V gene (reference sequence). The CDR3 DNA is TGTGCCAGCAGCTTGAGTACTAGCGGGGGTATGACAGATACGCAGTATTTT. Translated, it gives CASSLSTSGGMTDTQYF.

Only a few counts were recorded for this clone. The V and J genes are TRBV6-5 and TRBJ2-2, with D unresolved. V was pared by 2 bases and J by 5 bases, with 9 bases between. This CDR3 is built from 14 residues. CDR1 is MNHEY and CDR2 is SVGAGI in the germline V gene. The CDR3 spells CASSYHLPTGELFF. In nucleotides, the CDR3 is TGTGCCAGCAGTTACCACTTACCTACCGGGGAGCTGTTTTTT.

The CDR3 DNA reads as TGCGCCAGCAGCTTCGGCAGGGAAGGAAACACCATATATTTT. Amino acids: CASSFGREGNTIYF. This chain uses TRBV5-1 with TRBJ1-3, with TRBD1 as a possible D gene (5 bases). The CDR3 is 14 residues long. CDR1 and CDR2 (germline): SGHRS, YFSETQ. With 2 bases removed from V and 4 bases from J, the gap between germline ends came to 10 bases.

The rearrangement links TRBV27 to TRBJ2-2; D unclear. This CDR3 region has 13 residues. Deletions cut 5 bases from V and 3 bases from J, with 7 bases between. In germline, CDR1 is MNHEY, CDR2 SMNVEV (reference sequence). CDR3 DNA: TGTGCCAGCAGTGTGACCTACACCGGGGAGCTGTTTTTT. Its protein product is CASSVTYTGELFF.

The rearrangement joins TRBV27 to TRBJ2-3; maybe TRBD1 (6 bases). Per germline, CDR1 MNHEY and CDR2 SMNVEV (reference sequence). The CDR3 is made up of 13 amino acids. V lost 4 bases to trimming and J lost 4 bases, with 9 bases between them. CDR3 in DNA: TGTGCCAGCAGTTACAGGGTTGCAGATACGCAGTATTTT. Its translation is CASSYRVADTQYF.

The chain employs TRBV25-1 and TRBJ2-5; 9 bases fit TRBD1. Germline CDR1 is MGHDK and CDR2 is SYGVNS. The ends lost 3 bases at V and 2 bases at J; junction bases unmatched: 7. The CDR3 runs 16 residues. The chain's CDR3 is CASSDQTGGRQETQYF. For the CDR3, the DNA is TGTGCCAGCAGTGACCAGACAGGGGGAAGGCAAGAGACCCAGTACTTC.

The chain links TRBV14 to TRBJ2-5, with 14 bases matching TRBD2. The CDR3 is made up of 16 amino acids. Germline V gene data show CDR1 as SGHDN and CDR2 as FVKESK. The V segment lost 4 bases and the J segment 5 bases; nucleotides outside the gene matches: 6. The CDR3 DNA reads TGTGCCAGCAGCCCCTTGGGACTAGCGGGAGTTGAGACCCAGTACTTC. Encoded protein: CASSPLGLAGVETQYF.

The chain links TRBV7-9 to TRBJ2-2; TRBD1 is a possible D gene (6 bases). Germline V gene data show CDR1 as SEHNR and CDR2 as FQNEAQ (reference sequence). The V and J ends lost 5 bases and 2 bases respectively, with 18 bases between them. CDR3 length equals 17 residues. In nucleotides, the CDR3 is TGTGCCAGCAGCCCATCCGGACAGTTGTCTAACACCGGGGAGCTGTTTTTT. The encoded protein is CASSPSGQLSNTGELFF.

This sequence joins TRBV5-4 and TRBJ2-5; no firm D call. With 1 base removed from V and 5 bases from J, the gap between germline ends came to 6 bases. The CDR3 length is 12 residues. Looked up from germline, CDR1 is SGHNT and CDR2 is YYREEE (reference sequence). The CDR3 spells CASSLSRETQYF. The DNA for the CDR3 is TGTGCCAGCAGCTTGTCAAGGGAGACCCAGTACTTC.

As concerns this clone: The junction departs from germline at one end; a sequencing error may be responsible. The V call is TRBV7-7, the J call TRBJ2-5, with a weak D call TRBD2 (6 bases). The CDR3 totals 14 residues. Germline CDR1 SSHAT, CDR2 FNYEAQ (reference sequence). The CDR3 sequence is CASSPGRGKETQYF. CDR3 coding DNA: TGTGCTAGCAGCCCGGGGCGGGGCAAAGAGACCCAGTACTTC.

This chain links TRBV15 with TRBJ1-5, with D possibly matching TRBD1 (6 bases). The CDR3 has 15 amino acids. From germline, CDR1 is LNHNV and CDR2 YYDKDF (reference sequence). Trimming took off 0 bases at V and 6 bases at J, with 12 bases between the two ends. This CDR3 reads CATSRDGSGVQPQHF. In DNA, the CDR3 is TGTGCCACCAGCAGAGATGGTTCAGGGGTTCAGCCCCAGCATTTT.

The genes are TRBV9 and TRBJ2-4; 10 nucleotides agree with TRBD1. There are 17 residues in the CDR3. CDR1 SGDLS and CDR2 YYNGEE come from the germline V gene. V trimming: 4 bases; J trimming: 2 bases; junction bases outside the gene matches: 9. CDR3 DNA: TGTGCCAGCAGCCCACGGACAGGGGGTATGTCCAAAAACATTCAGTACTTC. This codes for CASSPRTGGMSKNIQYF.

The CDR3 region has the DNA TGTGCCAGCAGTGAAGGCCCCTGGTCTACAGATACGCAGTATTTT. Protein: CASSEGPWSTDTQYF. V and J are TRBV2 and TRBJ2-3; no reliable D call. Germline values: CDR1 SNHLY, CDR2 FYNNEI. The CDR3 consists of 15 residues. The germline V and J ends were trimmed by 1 base and 3 bases, with 11 bases remaining between them. The entire variable domain, with the rest obtained from reference TRBV2 and TRBJ2-3, is as follows: EPEVTQTPSHQVTQMGQEVILRCVPISNHLYFYWYRQILGQKVEFLVSFYNNEISEKSEIFDDQFSVERPDGSNFTLKIRSTKLEDSAMYFCASSEGPWSTDTQYFGPGTRLTVL.

Here the CDR3 DNA reads TGTGCCAGCAGATATGGGATTGGGGAAGAGACCCAGTACTTC. Translation: CASRYGIGEETQYF. This chain uses TRBV5-6 with TRBJ2-5, with D hard to call. Per the germline V gene, CDR1 is SGHDT and CDR2 is YYEEEE. Trimming shortened V by 5 bases and J by 3 bases, and 14 bases separated the two germline ends. The CDR3 consists of 14 residues.

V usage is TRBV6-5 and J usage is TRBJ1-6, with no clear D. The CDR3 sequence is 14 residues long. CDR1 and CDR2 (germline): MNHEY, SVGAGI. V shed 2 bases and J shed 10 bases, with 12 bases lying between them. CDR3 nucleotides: TGTGCCAGCAGTTACAGAGGGTCAAGATCACCCCTCCACTTT. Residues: CASSYRGSRSPLHF.

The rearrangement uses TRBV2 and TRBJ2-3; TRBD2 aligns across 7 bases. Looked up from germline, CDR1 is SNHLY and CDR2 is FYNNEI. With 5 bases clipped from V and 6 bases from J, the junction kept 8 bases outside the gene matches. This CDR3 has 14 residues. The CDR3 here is CASSLTGGRDTQYF. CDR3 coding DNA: TGTGCCAGCAGTCTAACCGGGGGGAGGGATACGCAGTATTTT.

The CDR3 reads CAIRDSTDTQYF. CDR3 coding DNA: TGTGCCATCAGGGATAGCACAGATACGCAGTATTTT. J is TRBJ2-3 and V is TRBV10-3; D call uncertain. Germline lookup yields CDR1 ENHRY and CDR2 SYGVKD. This CDR3 has 12 residues. The V gene lost 6 bases and the J gene lost 0 bases, with 4 bases spanning the gap.

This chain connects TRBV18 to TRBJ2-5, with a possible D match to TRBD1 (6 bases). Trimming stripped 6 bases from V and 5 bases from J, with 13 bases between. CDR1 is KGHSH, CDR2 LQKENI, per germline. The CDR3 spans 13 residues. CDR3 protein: CASSLNRAETQYF. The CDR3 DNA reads TGTGCCAGCTCTCTTAACAGGGCGGAGACCCAGTACTTC.

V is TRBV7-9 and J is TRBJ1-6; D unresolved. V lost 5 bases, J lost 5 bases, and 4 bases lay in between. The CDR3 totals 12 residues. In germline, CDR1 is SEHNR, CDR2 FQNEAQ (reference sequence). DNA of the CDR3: TGTGCCAGCAGCCTGAATAATTCACCCCTCCACTTT. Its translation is CASSLNNSPLHF.